This TCR beta chain was recovered during a study of T cell repertoires in cytomegalovirus infection. This clonotype was seen more than once but under ten times. TCRdb re-derived calls from the reads in MiXCR, one entry per CDR3 protein. The table includes 250,000 to 300,000 distinct CDR3 sequences, more than 20% detected once. Source material: PBMCs. The sequence was collected from a human donor in good health (CMV status not recorded). Some clones in this sample may be carry-over from other donors' samples.

CDR3 sequence: CASSGSSLTVYEQYF. CDR3 DNA sequence: TGTGCCAGCAGTGGATCTAGCTTAACAGTATACGAGCAGTACTTC. This sequence joins TRBV6-6 and TRBJ2-7; D possibly corresponds to TRBD2 (5 bases). The V gene lost 5 bases and the J gene lost 4 bases, with 18 bases spanning the gap. The CDR3 contains 15 residues. From germline, CDR1 is MNHNY and CDR2 SVGAGI (reference sequence).